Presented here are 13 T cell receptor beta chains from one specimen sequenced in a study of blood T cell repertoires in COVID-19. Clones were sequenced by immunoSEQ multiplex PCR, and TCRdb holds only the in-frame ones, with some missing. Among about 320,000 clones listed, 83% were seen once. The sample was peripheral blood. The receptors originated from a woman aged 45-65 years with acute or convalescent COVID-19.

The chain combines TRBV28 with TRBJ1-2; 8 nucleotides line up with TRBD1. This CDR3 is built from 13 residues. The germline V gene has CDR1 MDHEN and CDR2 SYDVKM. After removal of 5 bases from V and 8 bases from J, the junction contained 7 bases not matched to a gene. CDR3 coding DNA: TGTGCCAGCAGTCCCAGGACAGGGTACGGCTACACCTTC. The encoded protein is CASSPRTGYGYTF.

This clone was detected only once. CDR3 sequence reads: CAISDVDTEAFF. The CDR3 DNA sequence: TGTGCCATCAGTGACGTTGACACTGAAGCTTTCTTT. This chain connects TRBV10-3 to TRBJ1-1; D uncertain. The germline V gene has CDR1 ENHRY and CDR2 SYGVKD. The CDR3 extends over 12 amino acids. The V gene lost 3 bases and the J gene lost 3 bases, with 5 bases spanning the gap.

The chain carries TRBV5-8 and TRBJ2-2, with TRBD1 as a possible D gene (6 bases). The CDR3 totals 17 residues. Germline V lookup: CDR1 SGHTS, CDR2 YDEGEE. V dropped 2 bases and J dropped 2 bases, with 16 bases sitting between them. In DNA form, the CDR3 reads TGTGCCAGCAGCTTTACAGGGCGGGCCGACAACACCGGGGAGCTGTTTTTT. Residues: CASSFTGRADNTGELFF.

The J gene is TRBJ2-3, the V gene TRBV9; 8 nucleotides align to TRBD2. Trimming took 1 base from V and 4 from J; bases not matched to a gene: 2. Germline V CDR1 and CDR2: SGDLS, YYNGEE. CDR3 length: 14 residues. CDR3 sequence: CASSVRLASDTQYF. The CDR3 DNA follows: TGTGCCAGCAGCGTAAGACTAGCGTCAGATACGCAGTATTTT.

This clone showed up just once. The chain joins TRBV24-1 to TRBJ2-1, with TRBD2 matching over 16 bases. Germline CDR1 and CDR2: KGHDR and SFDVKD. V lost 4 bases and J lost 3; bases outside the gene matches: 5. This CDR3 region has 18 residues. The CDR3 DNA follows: TGTGCCACCAGTGACCCCGGGACTAGCGGGGGGGGCTACAATGAGCAGTTCTTC. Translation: CATSDPGTSGGGYNEQFF.

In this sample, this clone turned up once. The CDR3 region has the DNA TGTGCCAGCAGCCCACAGGGGGCCGTCTATGGCTACACCTTC. Its translation: CASSPQGAVYGYTF. This chain joins TRBV11-2 and TRBJ1-2; 9 bases agree with TRBD1. Germline trimming cut 5 bases from V and 4 bases from J; bases unmatched to any gene: 5. Germline assignment: CDR1 SGHAT and CDR2 FQNNGV. The CDR3 consists of 14 residues.

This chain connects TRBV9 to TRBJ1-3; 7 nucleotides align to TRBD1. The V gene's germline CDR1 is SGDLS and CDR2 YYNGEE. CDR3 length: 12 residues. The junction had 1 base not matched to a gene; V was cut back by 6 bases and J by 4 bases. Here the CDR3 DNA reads TGTGCCAGCAAGGGGGCAGGAAACACCATATATTTT. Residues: CASKGAGNTIYF. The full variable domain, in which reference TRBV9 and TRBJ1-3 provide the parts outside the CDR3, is DSGVTQTPKHLITATGQRVTLRCSPRSGDLSVYWYQQSLDQGLQFLIQYYNGEERAKGNILERFSAQQFPDLHSELNLSSLELGDSALYFCASKGAGNTIYFGEGSWLTVV.

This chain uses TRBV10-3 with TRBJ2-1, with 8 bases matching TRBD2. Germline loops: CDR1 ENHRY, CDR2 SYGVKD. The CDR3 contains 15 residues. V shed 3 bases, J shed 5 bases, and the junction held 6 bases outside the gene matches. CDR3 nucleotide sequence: TGTGCCATCAGTGATGAGCTAGCGGGCCACAATGAGCAGTTCTTC. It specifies CAISDELAGHNEQFF.

In DNA, the CDR3 is TGTGCTAGTGGTTTGAAGGTCAATTACGCGGTCTCGGGAAACACCATATATTTT. Encoded protein: CASGLKVNYAVSGNTIYF. The chain couples TRBV12-5 to TRBJ1-3; D unclear. Trimming removed 2 bases from V and 4 bases from J, with 21 bases in between. Germline loops: CDR1 LGHNT, CDR2 FRNRAP. This CDR3 has 18 amino acids.

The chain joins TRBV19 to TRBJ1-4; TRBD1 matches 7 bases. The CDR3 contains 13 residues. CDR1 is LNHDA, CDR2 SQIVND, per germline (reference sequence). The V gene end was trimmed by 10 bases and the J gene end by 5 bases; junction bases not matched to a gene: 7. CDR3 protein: CATTGTENEKLFF. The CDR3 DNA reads TGTGCCACGACCGGGACAGAAAATGAAAAACTGTTTTTT. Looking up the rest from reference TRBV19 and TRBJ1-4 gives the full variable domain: DGGITQSPKYLFRKEGQNVTLSCEQNLNHDAMYWYRQDPGQGLRLIYYSQIVNDFQKGDIAEGYSVSREKKESFPLTVTSAQKNPTAFYLCATTGTENEKLFFGSGTQLSVL.

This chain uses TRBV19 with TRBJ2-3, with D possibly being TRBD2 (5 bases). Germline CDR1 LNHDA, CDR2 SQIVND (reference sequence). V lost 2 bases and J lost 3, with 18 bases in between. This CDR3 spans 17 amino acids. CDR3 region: CASSITSEGVMTDTQYF. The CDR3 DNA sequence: TGTGCCAGTAGTATAACGTCTGAGGGAGTTATGACAGATACGCAGTATTTT.

In nucleotides, the CDR3 is TGTGCCAGCAGCGGACAGGGGTACTACGAGCAGTACGTC. It encodes CASSGQGYYEQYV. V is TRBV2 and J is TRBJ2-7, with 9 bases aligning to TRBD1. CDR3 size: 13 residues. J lost 3 bases, V lost 6 bases, and 3 bases had no gene match. The germline gives CDR1 SNHLY, CDR2 FYNNEI.

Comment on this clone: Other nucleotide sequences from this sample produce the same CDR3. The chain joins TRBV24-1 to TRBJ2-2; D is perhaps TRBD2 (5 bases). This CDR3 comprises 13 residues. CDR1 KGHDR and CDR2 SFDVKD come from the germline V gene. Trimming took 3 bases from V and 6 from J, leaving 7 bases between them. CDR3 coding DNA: TGTGCCACCAGTGATCCACTAGCCGGGGAGCTGTTTTTT. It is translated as CATSDPLAGELFF.